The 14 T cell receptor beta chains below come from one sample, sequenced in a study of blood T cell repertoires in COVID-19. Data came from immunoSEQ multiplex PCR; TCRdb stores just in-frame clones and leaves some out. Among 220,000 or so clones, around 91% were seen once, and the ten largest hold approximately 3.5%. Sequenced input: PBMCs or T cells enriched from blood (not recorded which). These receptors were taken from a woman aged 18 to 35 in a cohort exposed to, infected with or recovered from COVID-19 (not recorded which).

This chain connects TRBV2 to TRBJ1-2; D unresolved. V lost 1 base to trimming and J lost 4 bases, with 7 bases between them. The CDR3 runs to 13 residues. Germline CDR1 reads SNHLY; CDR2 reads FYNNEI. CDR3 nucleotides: TGTGCCAGCAGTGAAGAACCGGTCTATGGCTACACCTTC. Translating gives CASSEEPVYGYTF.

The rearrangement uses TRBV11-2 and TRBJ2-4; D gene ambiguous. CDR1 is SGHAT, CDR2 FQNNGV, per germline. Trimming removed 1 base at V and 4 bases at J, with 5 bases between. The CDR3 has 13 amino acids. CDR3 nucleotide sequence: TGTGCCAGCAGCTTAGGCAGTAAAAACATTCAGTACTTC. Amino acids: CASSLGSKNIQYF.

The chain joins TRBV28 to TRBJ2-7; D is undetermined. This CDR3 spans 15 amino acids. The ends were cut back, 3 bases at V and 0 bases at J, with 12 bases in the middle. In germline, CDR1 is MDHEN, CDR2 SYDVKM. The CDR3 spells CASSFTVLSSYEQYF. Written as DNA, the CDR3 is TGTGCCAGCAGTTTCACAGTCTTGAGCTCCTACGAGCAGTACTTC. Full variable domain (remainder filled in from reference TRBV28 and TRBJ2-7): DVKVTQSSRYLVKRTGEKVFLECVQDMDHENMFWYRQDPGLGLRLIYFSYDVKMKEKGDIPEGYSVSREKKERFSLILESASTNQTSMYLCASSFTVLSSYEQYFGPGTRLTVT.

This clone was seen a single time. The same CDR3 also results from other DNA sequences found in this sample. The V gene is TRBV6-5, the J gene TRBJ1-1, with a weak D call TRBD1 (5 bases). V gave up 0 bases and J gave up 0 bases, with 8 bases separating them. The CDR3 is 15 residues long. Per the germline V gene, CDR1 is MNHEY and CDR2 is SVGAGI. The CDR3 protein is CASSYSGGLNTEAFF. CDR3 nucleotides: TGTGCCAGCAGTTACTCGGGGGGGTTGAACACTGAAGCTTTCTTT.

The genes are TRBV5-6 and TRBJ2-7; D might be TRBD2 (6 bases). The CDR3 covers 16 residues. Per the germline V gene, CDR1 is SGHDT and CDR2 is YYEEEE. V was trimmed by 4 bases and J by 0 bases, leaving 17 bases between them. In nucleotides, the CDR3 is TGTGCCAGCAGCGTTGCGGCCGCGGGGTACTCCTACGAGCAGTACTTC. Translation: CASSVAAAGYSYEQYF.

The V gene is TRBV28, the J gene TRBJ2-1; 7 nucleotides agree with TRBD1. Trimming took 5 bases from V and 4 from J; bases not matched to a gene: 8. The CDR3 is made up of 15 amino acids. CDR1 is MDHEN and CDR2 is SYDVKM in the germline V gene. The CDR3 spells CASSPNRGAYNEQFF. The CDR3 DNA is TGTGCCAGCAGTCCAAACAGGGGCGCTTACAATGAGCAGTTCTTC.

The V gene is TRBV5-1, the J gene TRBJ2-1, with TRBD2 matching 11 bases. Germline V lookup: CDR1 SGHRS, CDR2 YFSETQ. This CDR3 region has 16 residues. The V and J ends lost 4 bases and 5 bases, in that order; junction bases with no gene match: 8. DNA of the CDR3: TGCGCCAGCAGCCTCACACTAGCGGGGGCCCACAATGAGCAGTTCTTC. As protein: CASSLTLAGAHNEQFF.

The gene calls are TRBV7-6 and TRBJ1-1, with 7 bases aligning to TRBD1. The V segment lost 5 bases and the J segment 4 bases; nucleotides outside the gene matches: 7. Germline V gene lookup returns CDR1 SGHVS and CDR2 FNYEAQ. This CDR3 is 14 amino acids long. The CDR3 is CASSANRGVTEAFF. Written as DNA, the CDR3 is TGTGCCAGCAGCGCGAACAGGGGAGTCACTGAAGCTTTCTTT.

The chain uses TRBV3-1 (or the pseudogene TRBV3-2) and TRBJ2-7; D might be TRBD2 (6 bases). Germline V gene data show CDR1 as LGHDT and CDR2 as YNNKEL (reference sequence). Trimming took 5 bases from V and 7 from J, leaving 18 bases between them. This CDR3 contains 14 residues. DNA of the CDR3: TGTGCCAGCAGCAAATCCGGGAGCTCCGGGGAGCAGTACTTC. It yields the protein CASSKSGSSGEQYF.

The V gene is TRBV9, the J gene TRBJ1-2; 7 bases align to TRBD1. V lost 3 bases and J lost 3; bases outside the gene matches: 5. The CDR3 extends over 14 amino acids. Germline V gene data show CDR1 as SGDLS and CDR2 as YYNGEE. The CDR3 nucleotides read TGTGCCAGCAGCGCGGCCGGGACAGACTATGGCTACACCTTC. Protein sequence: CASSAAGTDYGYTF.

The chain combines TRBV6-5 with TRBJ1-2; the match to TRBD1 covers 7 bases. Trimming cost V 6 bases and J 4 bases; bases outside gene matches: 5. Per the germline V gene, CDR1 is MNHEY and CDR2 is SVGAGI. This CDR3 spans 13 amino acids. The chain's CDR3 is CASRVGQAYGYTF. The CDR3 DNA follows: TGTGCCAGCAGGGTAGGACAGGCCTATGGCTACACCTTC.

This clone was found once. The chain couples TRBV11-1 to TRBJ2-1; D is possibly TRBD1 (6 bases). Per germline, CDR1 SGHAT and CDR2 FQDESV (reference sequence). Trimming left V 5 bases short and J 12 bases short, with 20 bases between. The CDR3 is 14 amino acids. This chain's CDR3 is CASSRGQSDLGQFF. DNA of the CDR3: TGTGCCAGCAGCCGTGGACAGTCGGACTTGGGGCAGTTCTTC.

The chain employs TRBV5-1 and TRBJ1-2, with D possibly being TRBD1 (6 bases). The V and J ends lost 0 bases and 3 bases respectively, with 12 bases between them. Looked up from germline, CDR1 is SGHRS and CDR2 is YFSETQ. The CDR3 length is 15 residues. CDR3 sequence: CASSLAGQSHYGYTF. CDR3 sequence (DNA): TGCGCCAGCAGCTTGGCAGGACAGAGTCACTATGGCTACACCTTC.

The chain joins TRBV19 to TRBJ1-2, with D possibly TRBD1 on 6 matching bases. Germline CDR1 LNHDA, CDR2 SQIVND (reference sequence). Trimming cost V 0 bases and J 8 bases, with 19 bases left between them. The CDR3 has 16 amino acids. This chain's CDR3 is CASSIDLGQPVGGYTF. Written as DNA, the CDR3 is TGTGCCAGTAGTATAGATCTGGGACAACCCGTGGGAGGCTACACCTTC.